The entry that follows covers one TCR beta chain sequence. This specimen comes from a study of blood T cell repertoires in COVID-19. At the level of the study: PBMCs, B-cell-depleted T cells, or T cells were the source of the cDNA or gDNA that made up the material.

Profiled with immunoSEQ multiplex PCR; TCRdb holds only in-frame clones, not every one. The sample includes more than 300,000 clones, about 87% of them seen just once. Germline CDR1 and CDR2: SGHVS and FQNEAQ. The CDR3 sequence is 15 residues long. V gave up 5 bases and J gave up 3 bases; unmatched junction bases: 4. V usage is TRBV7-8 and J usage is TRBJ2-1, with TRBD2 matching 10 bases. This clonotype was sampled from a woman in her 30s with COVID-19, enrolled during active disease. The material sequenced was peripheral blood. The CDR3 loop reads CASSLGTSDYNEQFF. CDR3 in DNA: TGTGCCAGCAGCCTGGGGACTAGCGACTACAATGAGCAGTTCTTC.